The following is a TCR beta chain sequence with its context. The antigen remains undetermined. V lost 0 bases to trimming and J lost 4 bases, with 16 bases between them. The CDR3 is 16 amino acids. CDR1 is SGDLS, CDR2 YYNGEE, per germline. The sample is drawn from a study of T cell responses to AZD1222 COVID-19 vaccine. Data came from immunoSEQ multiplex PCR; TCRdb stores just in-frame clones and leaves some out. Seen here are more than 85,000 clones, approximately 84% observed once, and the top ten hold 12% to 15%. Pooled samples include second doses given at about 4 or 12 weeks. General observations from the study: Clonal diversity was possibly underestimated, and white British individuals and females predominated among donors. An increase in Spike-specific TCR breadth and depth was observed after two AZD1222 doses.

The clonotype comes from an adult who received the AZD1222 COVID-19 vaccine. The chain recombines TRBV9 with TRBJ1-2, with TRBD1 as a possible D gene (6 bases). Material: peripheral blood, obtained 28 days after the second AZD1222 dose. The CDR3 loop is CASSVAPGGARYGYTF. The CDR3, as DNA: TGTGCCAGCAGCGTAGCTCCCGGGGGCGCACGCTATGGCTACACCTTC.